This T cell receptor (beta chain) was obtained from a study of T-cell reconstitution after alpha-beta-depleted transplantation in children. At least ten counts were recorded for this clonotype. Germline lookup yields CDR1 DFQATT and CDR2 SNEGSKA (reference sequence). V was cut by 7 bases and J by 7 bases, with 19 bases left in between. The CDR3 loop spans 14 amino acids. Library preparation (for TCRbeta) was performed with unique molecular identifiers. TCRdb re-called the PCR reads with MiXCR, one entry per CDR3 protein. Here the sample spans roughly 220,000 distinct CDR3 sequences, 12% being singletons.

The V and J genes are TRBV20-1 and TRBJ1-4; D is unclear. The sequence derives from a human donor who donated a stem cell graft to a child with acute lymphoblastic leukemia. Here the sequenced sample was PBMCs from the stem cell graft donor, taken from the stem cell graft. The CDR3 here is CSVSAGPGGEKLFF. CDR3 DNA: TGCAGTGTGAGCGCAGGCCCGGGAGGTGAAAAACTGTTTTTT.